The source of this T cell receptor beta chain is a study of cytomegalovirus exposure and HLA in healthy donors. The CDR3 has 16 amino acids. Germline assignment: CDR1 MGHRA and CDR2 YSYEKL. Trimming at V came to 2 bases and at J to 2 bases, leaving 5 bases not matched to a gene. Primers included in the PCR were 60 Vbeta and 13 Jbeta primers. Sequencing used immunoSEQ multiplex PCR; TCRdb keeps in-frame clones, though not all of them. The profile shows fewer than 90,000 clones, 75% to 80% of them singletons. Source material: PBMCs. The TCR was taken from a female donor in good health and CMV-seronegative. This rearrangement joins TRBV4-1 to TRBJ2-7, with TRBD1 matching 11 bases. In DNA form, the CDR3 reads TGCGCCAGCAGCCAACCGGGACAGGGGGGTACCTACGAGCAGTACTTC. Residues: CASSQPGQGGTYEQYF.